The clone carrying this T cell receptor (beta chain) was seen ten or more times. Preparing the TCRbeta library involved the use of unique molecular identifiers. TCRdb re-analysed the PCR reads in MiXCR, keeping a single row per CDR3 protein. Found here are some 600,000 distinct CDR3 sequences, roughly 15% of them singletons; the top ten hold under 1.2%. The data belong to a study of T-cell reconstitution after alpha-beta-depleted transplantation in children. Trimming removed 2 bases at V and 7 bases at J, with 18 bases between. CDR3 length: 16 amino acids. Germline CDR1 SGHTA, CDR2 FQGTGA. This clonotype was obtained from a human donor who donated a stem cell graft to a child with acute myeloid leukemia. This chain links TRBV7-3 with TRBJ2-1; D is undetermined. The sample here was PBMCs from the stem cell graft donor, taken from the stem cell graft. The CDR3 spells CASSLDSLAGRNEQFF. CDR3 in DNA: TGTGCCAGCAGCTTAGATAGCCTGGCAGGCCGAAATGAGCAGTTCTTC.